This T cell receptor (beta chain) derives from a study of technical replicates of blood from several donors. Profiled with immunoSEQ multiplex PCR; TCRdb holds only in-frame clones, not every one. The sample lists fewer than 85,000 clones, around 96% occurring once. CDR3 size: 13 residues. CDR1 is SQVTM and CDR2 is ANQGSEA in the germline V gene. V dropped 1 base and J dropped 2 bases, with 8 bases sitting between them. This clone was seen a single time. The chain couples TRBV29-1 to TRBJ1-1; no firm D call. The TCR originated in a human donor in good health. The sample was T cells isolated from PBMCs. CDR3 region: CSVEVGGNTEAFF. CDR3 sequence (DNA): TGCAGCGTTGAAGTTGGAGGCAACACTGAAGCTTTCTTT.